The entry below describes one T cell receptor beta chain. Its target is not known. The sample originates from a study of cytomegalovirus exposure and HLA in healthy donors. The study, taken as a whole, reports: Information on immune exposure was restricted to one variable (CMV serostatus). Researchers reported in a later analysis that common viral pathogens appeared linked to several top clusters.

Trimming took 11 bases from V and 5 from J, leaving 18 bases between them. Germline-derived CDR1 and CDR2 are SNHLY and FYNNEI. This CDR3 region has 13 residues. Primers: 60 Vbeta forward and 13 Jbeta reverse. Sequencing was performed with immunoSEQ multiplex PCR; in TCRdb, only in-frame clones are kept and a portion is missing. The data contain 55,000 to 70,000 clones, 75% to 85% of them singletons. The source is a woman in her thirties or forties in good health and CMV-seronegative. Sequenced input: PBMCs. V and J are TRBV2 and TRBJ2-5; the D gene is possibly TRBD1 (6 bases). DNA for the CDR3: TGTGCCTCAACAGGGCAGGGACCGGAGACCCAGTACTTC. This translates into CASTGQGPETQYF.